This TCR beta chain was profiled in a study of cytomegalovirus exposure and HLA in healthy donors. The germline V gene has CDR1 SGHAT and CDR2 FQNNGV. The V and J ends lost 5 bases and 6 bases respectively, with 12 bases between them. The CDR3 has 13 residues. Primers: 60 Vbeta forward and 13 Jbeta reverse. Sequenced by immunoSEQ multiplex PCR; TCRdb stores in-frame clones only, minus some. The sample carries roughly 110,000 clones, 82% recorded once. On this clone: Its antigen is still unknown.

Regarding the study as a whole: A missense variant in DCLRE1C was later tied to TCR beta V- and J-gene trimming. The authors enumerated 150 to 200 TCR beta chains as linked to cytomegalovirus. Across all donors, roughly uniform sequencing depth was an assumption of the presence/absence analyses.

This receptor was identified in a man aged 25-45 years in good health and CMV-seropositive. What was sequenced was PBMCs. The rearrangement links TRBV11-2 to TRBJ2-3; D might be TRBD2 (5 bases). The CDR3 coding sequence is TGTGCCAGCAGCGGACTCTATCGCGATACGCAGTATTTT. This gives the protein CASSGLYRDTQYF.